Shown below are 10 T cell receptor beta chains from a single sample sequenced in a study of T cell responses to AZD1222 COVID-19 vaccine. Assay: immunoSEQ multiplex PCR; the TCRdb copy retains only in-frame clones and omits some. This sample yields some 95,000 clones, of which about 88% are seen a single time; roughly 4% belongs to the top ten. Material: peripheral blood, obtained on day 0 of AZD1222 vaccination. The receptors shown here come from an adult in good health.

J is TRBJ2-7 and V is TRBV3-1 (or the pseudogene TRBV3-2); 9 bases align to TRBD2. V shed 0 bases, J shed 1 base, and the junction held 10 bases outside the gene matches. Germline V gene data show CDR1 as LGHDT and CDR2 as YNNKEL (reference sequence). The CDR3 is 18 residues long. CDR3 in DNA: TGTGCCAGCAGCCAAGAGGATAGCGGGGGCCCAAGGTCCTACGAGCAGTACTTC. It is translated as CASSQEDSGGPRSYEQYF.

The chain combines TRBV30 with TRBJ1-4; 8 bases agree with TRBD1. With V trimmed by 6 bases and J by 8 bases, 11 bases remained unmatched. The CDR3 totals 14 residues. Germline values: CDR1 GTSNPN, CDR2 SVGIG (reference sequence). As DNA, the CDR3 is TGTGCCTGTTCTCTGGGGACAGGCGAAGAAAAACTGTTTTTT. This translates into CACSLGTGEEKLFF.

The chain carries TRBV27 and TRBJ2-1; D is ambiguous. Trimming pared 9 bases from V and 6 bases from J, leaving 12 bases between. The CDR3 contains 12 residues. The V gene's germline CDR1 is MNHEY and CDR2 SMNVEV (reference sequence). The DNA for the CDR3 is TGTGCCAGTCGGACCTCGGCCAATGAGCAGTTCTTC. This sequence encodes CASRTSANEQFF.

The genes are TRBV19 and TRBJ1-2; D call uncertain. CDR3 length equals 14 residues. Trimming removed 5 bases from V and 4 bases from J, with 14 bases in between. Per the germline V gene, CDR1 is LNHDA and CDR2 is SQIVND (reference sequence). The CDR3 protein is CASSFISRGYGYTF. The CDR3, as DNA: TGTGCCAGTAGTTTTATCTCCCGCGGCTATGGCTACACCTTC.

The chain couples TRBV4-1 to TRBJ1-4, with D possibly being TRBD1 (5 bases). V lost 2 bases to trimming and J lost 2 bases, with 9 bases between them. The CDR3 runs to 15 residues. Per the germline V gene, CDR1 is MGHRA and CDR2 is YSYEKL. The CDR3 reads CASSQPRGTNEKLFF. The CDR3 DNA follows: TGCGCCAGCAGCCAACCTCGGGGGACTAATGAAAAACTGTTTTTT.

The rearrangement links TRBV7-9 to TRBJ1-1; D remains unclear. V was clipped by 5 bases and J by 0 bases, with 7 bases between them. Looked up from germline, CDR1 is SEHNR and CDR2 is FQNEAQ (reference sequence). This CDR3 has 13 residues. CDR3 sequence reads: CASSLTVNTEAFF. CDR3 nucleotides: TGTGCCAGCAGCCTCACAGTGAACACTGAAGCTTTCTTT.

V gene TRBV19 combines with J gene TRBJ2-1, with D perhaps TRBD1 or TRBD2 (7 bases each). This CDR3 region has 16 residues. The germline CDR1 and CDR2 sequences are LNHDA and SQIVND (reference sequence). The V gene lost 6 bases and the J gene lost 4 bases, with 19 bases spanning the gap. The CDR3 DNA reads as TGTGCCAGTAGGCTTGCGAGGCAGGGGGGGTACAATGAGCAGTTCTTC. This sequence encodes CASRLARQGGYNEQFF.

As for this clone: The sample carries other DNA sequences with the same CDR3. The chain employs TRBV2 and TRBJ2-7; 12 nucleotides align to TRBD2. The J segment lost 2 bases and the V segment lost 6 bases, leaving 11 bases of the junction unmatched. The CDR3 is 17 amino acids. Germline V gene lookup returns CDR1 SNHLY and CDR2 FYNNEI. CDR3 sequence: CASSLTSGGHFTYEQYF. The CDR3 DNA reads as TGTGCCAGCAGCCTAACTAGCGGGGGGCATTTTACCTACGAGCAGTACTTC.

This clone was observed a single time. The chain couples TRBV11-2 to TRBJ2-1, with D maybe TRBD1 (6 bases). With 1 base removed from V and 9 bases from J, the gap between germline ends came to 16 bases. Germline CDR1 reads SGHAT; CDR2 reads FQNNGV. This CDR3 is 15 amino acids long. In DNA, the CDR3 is TGTGCCAGCAGCTTAGGAGCGCAGGGGCAAGGTGAGCAGTTCTTC. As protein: CASSLGAQGQGEQFF.

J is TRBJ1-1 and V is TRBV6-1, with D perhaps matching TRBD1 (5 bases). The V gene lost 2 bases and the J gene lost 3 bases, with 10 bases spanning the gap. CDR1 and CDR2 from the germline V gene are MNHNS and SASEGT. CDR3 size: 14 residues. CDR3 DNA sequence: TGTGCCAGCAGTGAAAACCAGGGTTACACTGAAGCTTTCTTT. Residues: CASSENQGYTEAFF.